Included here is one T cell receptor (beta chain) sequence, with context. This record belongs to a study of blood T cells in healthy people across ages. Alongside a J-beta primer mix, a sample-barcoded 5' primer served in a second PCR lasting about 6 to 11 cycles. Each CDR3 protein gets one entry after TCRdb re-called the 5' RACE reads with MiXCR. The table has 1,300,000 or so distinct CDR3 sequences, around 59% seen once. CDR1 is DFQATT and CDR2 is SNEGSKA in the germline V gene (reference sequence). This CDR3 has 12 residues. Trimming cost V 4 bases and J 5 bases; bases outside gene matches: 2. The sequencing sample was made of blood. This chain links TRBV20-1 with TRBJ1-5, with TRBD1 identical over 7 bases. The receptor was derived from a young man in good health. Here the CDR3 reads CSATRGDQPQHF. The CDR3 bases are TGCAGTGCTACCAGGGGGGATCAGCCCCAGCATTTT.